A few counts support the clone carrying this T cell receptor (beta chain). Its target is unknown. These data are taken from a study of quantifying T cell responses using KT2 cells. About the study: cDNA was made from DNase-treated RNA using alpha and beta constant primers. A predetermined fluorescence threshold ended the second PCR, run as a qPCR.

Deletions cut 0 bases from V and 5 bases from J, with 14 bases between. The CDR3 has 15 residues. Germline CDR1 is SGHRS and CDR2 is YFSETQ. Findings and limits, study-wide: The number of KT2 alpha and beta sequences was a linear function of input KT2 cells.

Unfractionated PBMC were spiked with known numbers of KT2 clone cells. A range of KT2-to-PBMC ratios was made using fixed PBMC numbers. Each cDNA got a UMI-containing oligo ligated at its 3' end. First-round PCR used three to five cycles and beta primers RC1.1 and RC1.2 covering TRBC1 and TRBC2. TCRdb analysed the UMI-ligation and nested PCR reads with MiXCR anew, one entry per CDR3 protein. Of under 35,000 distinct CDR3 sequences listed, less than 7.5% were seen once; the top ten hold approximately 15%. The receptor was isolated from a human donor. The chain couples TRBV5-1 to TRBJ1-1; maybe TRBD1 (6 bases). The sequencing sample was made of PBMCs spiked with cells of the T cell clone KT2. CDR3 sequence: CASSLDTPGVTEAFF. The DNA of the CDR3 is TGCGCCAGCAGCTTGGATACCCCAGGGGTTACTGAAGCTTTCTTT.